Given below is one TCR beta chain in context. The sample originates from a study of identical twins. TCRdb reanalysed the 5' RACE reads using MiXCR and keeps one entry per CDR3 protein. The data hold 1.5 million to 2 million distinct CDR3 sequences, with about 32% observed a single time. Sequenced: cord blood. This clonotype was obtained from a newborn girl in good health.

This CDR3 reads CASSLSGGSHGYTF. Written as DNA, the CDR3 is TGTGCCAGCAGTTTATCAGGAGGGTCTCATGGCTACACCTTC. This chain links TRBV27 with TRBJ1-2; D remains ambiguous. This CDR3 is 14 amino acids long. V lost 0 bases to trimming and J lost 6 bases, with 11 bases between them. Looked up from germline, CDR1 is MNHEY and CDR2 is SMNVEV (reference sequence).